This TCR beta chain stems from a study of blood T cell repertoires in COVID-19. Only in-frame clones appear in the TCRdb table, and some are missing; sequencing was by immunoSEQ multiplex PCR. The data contain hundreds of thousands of clones, roughly four fifths of them singletons. Participants came from some 23 US areas, aged roughly 18 to 100 years. Between the trimmed V and J ends, which lost 1 base and 6 bases, there was a span of 9 bases. The CDR3 totals 14 residues. Germline lookup yields CDR1 SGHTA and CDR2 FQGNSA. The sequence derives from a woman aged 55-69 years who had recovered from COVID-19. The sequenced sample was PBMCs or T cells enriched from blood (not recorded which). J is TRBJ2-2 and V is TRBV7-2; D unresolved. The CDR3 region has the DNA TGTGCCAGCAGCTTAGTGGTCGAGGCCGGGGAGCTGTTTTTT. It encodes CASSLVVEAGELFF.